The 16 T cell receptor beta chains given below trace back to one sample, sequenced in a study of CXCR3-negative and CXCR3-positive naive CD8 T cells (dated by TCRdb to between 2017 and 2020). What the research found in general, with its limitations: TRB CDR3s from CXCR3-positive naive cells showed higher hydrophobicity (lower Kidera factor 4), lower energy, and higher strength and volume indices than CXCR3-negative naive cells.

Sequenced on a NextSeq 550. The Human TCR Profiling Kit (MiLaboratory) was used to prepare UMI-labeled 5' RACE TRB cDNA libraries. Each entry corresponds to one CDR3 protein sequence from reads that TCRdb reprocessed, and DNA is not given. The table for this sample records tens of thousands of distinct CDR3 sequences. Of the sample, 0.7% to 1% falls within the top ten clones. No antigen is known for these receptors. The sequenced sample was naive CXCR3+ CD8+ T cells from blood. What the cell subset or site label conveys for this sample: CD45RO-CCR7+CD27+CD95- naive CD8+ T cells expressing CXCR3 (TNR3+). The receptors come from a human donor in good health. Some clones in this sample may be carry-over from other donors' samples.

The J gene is TRBJ2-7, the V gene TRBV7-9. The CDR3 runs to 12 residues. Per the germline V gene, CDR1 is SEHNR and CDR2 is FQNEAQ (reference sequence). Here the CDR3 reads CASSHFTYEQYF.

The chain's CDR3 is CASSRPTDRGYNEQFF. This chain uses TRBV7-9 with TRBJ2-1; the D call of TRBD1 rests on TCRdb alone, since no DNA is present to check it. The CDR3 consists of 16 residues. Germline V CDR1 and CDR2: SEHNR, FQNEAQ (reference sequence).

The chain uses TRBV6-2 or TRBV6-3 and TRBJ2-1; the D call of TRBD2 rests on TCRdb alone, since no DNA is present to check it. The CDR3 contains 15 residues. CDR1 MNHEY and CDR2 SVGEGT come from the germline V gene. CDR3: CASSYLREGRDEQFF.

The chain couples TRBV6-2 or TRBV6-3 to TRBJ2-7; TCRdb reports TRBD1, a call that lacks DNA to check it against. Looked up from germline, CDR1 is MNHEY and CDR2 is SVGEGT. The CDR3 totals 12 residues. CDR3 sequence reads: CASGTSPYEQYF.

J is TRBJ1-1 and V is TRBV6-1. The germline V gene has CDR1 MNHNS and CDR2 SASEGT. This CDR3 comprises 14 residues. Here the CDR3 reads CASSEVRGFPEAFF.

This chain joins TRBV6-5 and TRBJ1-3. Germline CDR1 MNHEY, CDR2 SVGAGI. The CDR3 is 13 residues long. The CDR3 loop reads CASWEVRGNTIYF.

The genes are TRBV29-1 and TRBJ1-3. CDR1 SQVTM and CDR2 ANQGSEA come from the germline V gene. CDR3 size: 12 residues. CDR3 protein: CSAAFSGNTIYF.

The V gene is TRBV6-6, the J gene TRBJ2-5; with no DNA, the TCRdb D assignment of TRBD2 cannot be verified. Germline-derived CDR1 and CDR2 are MNHNY and SVGAGI (reference sequence). This CDR3 contains 13 residues. The CDR3 spells CASLERGMETQYF.

This rearrangement joins TRBV20-1 to TRBJ2-5; TCRdb's D call, TRBD2, is unchecked because there is no DNA. Germline CDR1 DFQATT, CDR2 SNEGSKA (reference sequence). This CDR3 is 15 amino acids long. This CDR3 is CSARSNSGYKETQYF.

The chain links TRBV4-3 to TRBJ2-3; TCRdb returns TRBD2, unconfirmable since there is no DNA. The CDR3 contains 16 residues. In germline, CDR1 is LGHNA, CDR2 YSLEER. The CDR3 loop reads CASSQDWRGDTDTQYF.

J is TRBJ2-2 and V is TRBV10-3; TCRdb's D gene call, TRBD1, goes unchecked for lack of DNA. CDR1 and CDR2 (germline): ENHRY, SYGVKD. This CDR3 spans 17 amino acids. CDR3 protein: CAIKKAPGVGSTGELFF.

This rearrangement joins TRBV27 to TRBJ2-2; TCRdb gives TRBD1 as the D gene, but with no DNA this cannot be confirmed. CDR3 length equals 16 residues. Germline V gene lookup returns CDR1 MNHEY and CDR2 SMNVEV (reference sequence). The CDR3 protein is CASSLDAGPTTGELFF.

This sequence joins TRBV10-3 and TRBJ2-1; the D call of TRBD2 rests on TCRdb alone, since no DNA is present to check it. The CDR3 is 13 residues long. Germline CDR1 and CDR2: ENHRY and SYGVKD. The CDR3 is CAIRTLDSDEQFF.

The J gene is TRBJ1-1, the V gene TRBV13; the D call from TCRdb, TRBD1, cannot be confirmed without DNA. Germline V gene lookup returns CDR1 PRHDT and CDR2 FYEKMQ (reference sequence). This CDR3 comprises 15 residues. CDR3 sequence: CASSFSTDMNTEAFF.

The chain employs TRBV7-2 and TRBJ1-1; no DNA is available, so the TRBD1 call from TCRdb remains unchecked. The CDR3 is made up of 15 amino acids. The germline V gene has CDR1 SGHTA and CDR2 FQGNSA. The CDR3: CASSLTAGQNTEAFF.

J is TRBJ2-1 and V is TRBV28; there is no DNA to check the TCRdb D call of TRBD2. Germline CDR1 and CDR2: MDHEN and SYDVKM. The CDR3 runs 17 residues. The CDR3 loop is CASSHAGGSGRLDEQFF.